The clone carrying this TCR beta chain was counted a few times. Its target is not known. This is likely an artifact of a read error, given a far larger clone one base away. These data belong to a study of shared clonotypes between healthy human individuals. Germline CDR1 and CDR2: SGHNT and YYREEE (reference sequence). V lost 0 bases and J lost 3; bases outside the gene matches: 6. This CDR3 has 16 amino acids. All donors were healthy HIV-negative adults lacking recent acute infections or vaccinations. Unsorted PBMC replicate PCRs drew on 300 ng DNA, representing 25,000 to 30,000 T cell genomes. Generated by immunoSEQ multiplex PCR, the TCRdb table keeps only in-frame clones and is missing some. This table has fewer than 600,000 clones, roughly four fifths appearing once. The study's findings and limits: Few donors restricted represented genetic and exposure-history diversity.

The material sequenced was PBMCs. The sequence came from a middle-aged woman in good health. Some clones in this sample may be carry-over from other donors' samples. V usage is TRBV5-4 and J usage is TRBJ1-1; TRBD1 agrees at 9 bases. The CDR3 bases are TGTGCCAGCAGCTTGGGGACAGGGGTTGTGGACACTGAAGCTTTCTTT. Translated: CASSLGTGVVDTEAFF.